These 30 T cell receptor beta chains came from one sample sequenced in a study of T cells in Graves' hyperthyroidism and ophthalmopathy. RNA transcripts provided the source from which TCR beta CDR3 regions were amplified. Initially, a first-round RT-PCR of the TCR CDR3 employed the HTBI primer set. Using its own MiXCR run on the multiplex PCR reads, TCRdb lists one record per CDR3 protein. The repertoire holds 450,000 to 600,000 distinct CDR3 sequences, with about 15% as singletons. The sample was blood. The source of these receptors is a woman between 40 and 55 years old with Graves' hyperthyroidism.

The chain has TRBV29-1 and TRBJ2-7; 7 bases align to TRBD2. This CDR3 contains 12 residues. Germline CDR1 is SQVTM and CDR2 is ANQGSEA. The J segment lost 4 bases and the V segment lost 5 bases, leaving 5 bases of the junction unmatched. CDR3 nucleotides: TGCAGCGTTCCAGGACTAGGATACGAGCAGTACTTC. It translates to CSVPGLGYEQYF.

In the case of this clonotype: This may arise from a read error, as a much more abundant clone is one base away. The chain uses TRBV11-2 and TRBJ2-5; a possible D gene is TRBD2 (7 bases). Looked up from germline, CDR1 is SGHAT and CDR2 is FQNNGV. CDR3 length equals 17 residues. Trimming stripped 4 bases from V and 5 bases from J, with 23 bases between. CDR3 in amino acids: CASSSTLGGAYGETQYF. The CDR3 nucleotides are TGTGCCAGCAGCTCGACCCTTGGGGGGGCATATGGTGAGACCCAGTACTTC.

This clonotype was recorded a few times. The rearrangement links TRBV7-9 to TRBJ2-1; weak D call: TRBD2 (6 bases). The V and J ends lost 2 bases and 2 bases respectively, with 10 bases between them. This CDR3 has 15 residues. Germline V gives CDR1 SEHNR, CDR2 FQNEAQ (reference sequence). DNA for the CDR3: TGTGCCAGCAGCTTAATGGCGGGGCCCTACAATGAGCAGTTCTTC. Translated, it gives CASSLMAGPYNEQFF.

This chain links TRBV19 with TRBJ2-3; D unresolved. V was cut by 7 bases and J by 3 bases, with 14 bases left in between. This CDR3 comprises 14 residues. The germline CDR1 and CDR2 sequences are LNHDA and SQIVND (reference sequence). CDR3 loop: CASKRTDITDTQYF. As DNA, the CDR3 is TGTGCCAGTAAGAGAACAGACATAACAGATACGCAGTATTTT.

This clonotype has ten or more counts. This sequence joins TRBV28 and TRBJ2-2; a possible D gene is TRBD1 (5 bases). CDR3 length: 16 residues. V was shortened by 2 bases and J by 4 bases, with 14 bases between the two germline ends. The V gene's germline CDR1 is MDHEN and CDR2 SYDVKM. CDR3 amino acids: CASSLISRERTGELFF. The CDR3 bases are TGTGCCAGCAGTTTAATATCCAGGGAACGCACCGGGGAGCTGTTTTTT.

This clonotype showed up many times. This chain links TRBV30 with TRBJ1-2, with D possibly being TRBD1 (5 bases). The germline V and J ends were trimmed by 0 bases and 8 bases, with 13 bases remaining between them. CDR3 size: 13 residues. Germline V lookup: CDR1 GTSNPN, CDR2 SVGIG (reference sequence). Here the CDR3 DNA reads TGTGCCTGGAGTGTAACGGGGGGGGGAGGCTACACCTTC. Translation: CAWSVTGGGGYTF.

This clonotype was seen ten or more times. J is TRBJ2-7 and V is TRBV3-1; D is unresolved. Per the germline V gene, CDR1 is LGHDT and CDR2 is YNNKEL (reference sequence). Trimming took 6 bases from V and 1 from J, leaving 13 bases between them. The CDR3 has 14 amino acids. The CDR3 DNA follows: TGTGCCAGCAGTCCCGTAACAGCGTCCTACGAGCAGTACTTC. It encodes CASSPVTASYEQYF.

This clonotype appeared many times. The chain joins TRBV28 to TRBJ1-4; 9 bases fit TRBD1. CDR1 and CDR2 from the germline V gene are MDHEN and SYDVKM. Losses at the gene ends were 5 bases for V and 0 bases for J; bases not matched to a gene: 10. This CDR3 is built from 18 residues. CDR3 sequence (DNA): TGTGCCAGCAGTCGCGGGACAGGGAGTCGAGCAACTAATGAAAAACTGTTTTTT. It yields the protein CASSRGTGSRATNEKLFF.

In this sample, this clonotype turned up many times. The rearrangement joins TRBV12-3 or TRBV12-4 to TRBJ2-2; 12 bases align to TRBD2. Germline trimming cut 5 bases from V and 4 bases from J; bases unmatched to any gene: 5. The CDR3 loop spans 16 amino acids. The CDR3 sequence is CASSPGLAGITGELFF. The DNA for the CDR3 is TGTGCCAGCAGTCCAGGACTAGCGGGAATCACCGGGGAGCTGTTTTTT.

In this sample, this clonotype turned up a few times. V and J are TRBV20-1 and TRBJ2-2; TRBD1 is a possible D gene (6 bases). CDR1 and CDR2 from the germline V gene are DFQATT and SNEGSKA (reference sequence). CDR3 length: 15 residues. Trimming left V 6 bases short and J 4 bases short, with 18 bases between. The CDR3 sequence is CSAKRGGVITGELFF. CDR3 bases: TGCAGTGCCAAACGAGGGGGAGTAATCACCGGGGAGCTGTTTTTT.

This clonotype has ten or more counts. The chain couples TRBV7-9 to TRBJ2-3, with a tentative D call TRBD2 (5 bases). Trimming cost V 3 bases and J 0 bases, with 10 bases left between them. CDR1 and CDR2 (germline): SEHNR, FQNEAQ (reference sequence). The CDR3 is 15 amino acids. The CDR3 sequence is CASSFITGSTDTQYF. The CDR3 DNA reads TGTGCCAGCAGCTTTATCACGGGGAGCACAGATACGCAGTATTTT.

This clonotype came up a few times. The chain combines TRBV4-1 with TRBJ2-1; D is perhaps TRBD2 (6 bases). Trimming cost V 0 bases and J 5 bases, with 17 bases left between them. CDR1 and CDR2 from the germline V gene are MGHRA and YSYEKL. The CDR3 is 17 residues long. CDR3 region: CASSQDRWRDSHNEQFF. In nucleotides, the CDR3 is TGCGCCAGCAGCCAAGATCGTTGGCGGGATTCGCACAATGAGCAGTTCTTC.

In its sample, this clonotype was seen many times. The chain joins TRBV5-1 to TRBJ2-7, with TRBD2 matching over 7 bases. CDR1 is SGHRS, CDR2 YFSETQ, per germline. The CDR3 sequence is 15 residues long. Losses at the gene ends were 0 bases for V and 2 bases for J; bases not matched to a gene: 5. CDR3 region: CASSLVGGSTYEQYF. The CDR3, as DNA: TGCGCCAGCAGCTTGGTGGGGGGGAGCACCTACGAGCAGTACTTC. The complete variable domain, with remaining parts taken from reference TRBV5-1 and TRBJ2-7, reads KAGVTQTPRYLIKTRGQQVTLSCSPISGHRSVSWYQQTPGQGLQFLFEYFSETQRNKGNFPGRFSGRQFSNSRSEMNVSTLELGDSALYLCASSLVGGSTYEQYFGPGTRLTVT.

This clonotype has a count of ten or more. The chain is built from TRBV2 and TRBJ1-4, with D tentatively TRBD1 (5 bases). The CDR3 consists of 14 residues. Germline V gene lookup returns CDR1 SNHLY and CDR2 FYNNEI. V lost 6 bases and J lost 4, with 12 bases in between. The chain's CDR3 is CASSPGRLNEKLFF. CDR3 sequence (DNA): TGTGCCAGCAGCCCGGGACGGCTTAATGAAAAACTGTTTTTT.

V usage is TRBV29-1 and J usage is TRBJ2-1, with 12 bases identical to TRBD1. V lost 8 bases and J lost 7; bases outside the gene matches: 9. Germline assignment: CDR1 SQVTM and CDR2 ANQGSEA. The CDR3 loop spans 14 amino acids. The CDR3 DNA reads TGCAGCTCAACCGGGACAGGGGGCAATAATGAGCAGTTCTTC. Protein sequence: CSSTGTGGNNEQFF.

This clonotype was counted between two and nine times. The V and J genes are TRBV7-8 and TRBJ2-5, with 7 bases fitting TRBD1. Germline trimming cut 7 bases from V and 1 base from J; bases unmatched to any gene: 3. Germline V lookup: CDR1 SGHVS, CDR2 FQNEAQ. The CDR3 is made up of 13 amino acids. The CDR3 here is CASKGAPQETQYF. The CDR3 nucleotides read TGTGCCAGCAAGGGGGCTCCCCAAGAGACCCAGTACTTC. Using reference TRBV7-8 and TRBJ2-5 for the parts outside the CDR3, the full variable domain is GAGVSQSPRYKVAKRGQDVALRCDPISGHVSLFWYQQALGQGPEFLTYFQNEAQLDKSGLPSDRFFAERPEGSVSTLKIQRTQQEDSAVYLCASKGAPQETQYFGPGTRLLVL.

This clonotype came up many times. This chain links TRBV2 with TRBJ2-7, with 7 bases aligning to TRBD1. CDR3 size: 15 residues. V lost 0 bases to trimming and J lost 2 bases; unmatched junction nucleotides: 4. Germline V gene sequence: CDR1 SNHLY, CDR2 FYNNEI. DNA for the CDR3: TGTGCCAGCAGTGAAGCCCTCCAGGGGGCCTACGAGCAGTACTTC. Its translation: CASSEALQGAYEQYF.

This clonotype has at least ten counts. The chain couples TRBV5-8 to TRBJ2-3, with D maybe TRBD2 (5 bases). Trimming took off 3 bases at V and 7 bases at J, with 9 bases between the two ends. Germline V gene data show CDR1 as SGHTS and CDR2 as YDEGEE. The length of the CDR3 is 12 residues. The CDR3 DNA reads TGTGCCAGCAGCTGGGGAGTCAATACGCAGTATTTT. It is translated as CASSWGVNTQYF.

This clonotype was counted many times. This chain connects TRBV20-1 to TRBJ2-7; TRBD2 matches 11 bases. V was pared by 5 bases and J by 0 bases, with 6 bases of the junction left unmatched. Germline V gives CDR1 DFQATT, CDR2 SNEGSKA (reference sequence). This CDR3 spans 15 amino acids. The CDR3 reads CSAPLAGGSSYEQYF. As DNA, the CDR3 is TGCAGTGCTCCTTTAGCGGGGGGGAGCTCCTACGAGCAGTACTTC.

V gene TRBV14 combines with J gene TRBJ1-1; no reliable D call. The CDR3 consists of 13 residues. In germline, CDR1 is SGHDN, CDR2 FVKESK. The ends were cut back, 4 bases at V and 3 bases at J, with 9 bases in the middle. This CDR3 reads CASSPQMDTEAFF. The DNA for the CDR3 is TGTGCCAGCAGCCCCCAGATGGACACTGAAGCTTTCTTT.

This clonotype came up many times. The chain joins TRBV11-2 to TRBJ2-7; 11 bases line up with TRBD1. V gave up 5 bases and J gave up 5 bases; unmatched junction bases: 5. The CDR3 covers 14 residues. Germline CDR1 and CDR2: SGHAT and FQNNGV. CDR3 DNA sequence: TGTGCCAGCAGCCAAGGACAGGGGGCAAACGAGCAGTACTTC. Translating it yields CASSQGQGANEQYF.

This clonotype came up many times. The chain recombines TRBV18 with TRBJ2-5; a weak D match, TRBD1 (7 bases). V lost 2 bases and J lost 3, with 13 bases in between. Per the germline V gene, CDR1 is KGHSH and CDR2 is LQKENI. The CDR3 totals 15 residues. CDR3: CASSPAGGGKETQYF. The DNA for the CDR3 is TGTGCCAGCTCACCAGCCGGAGGGGGCAAAGAGACCCAGTACTTC.

This clonotype showed up just a few times. The chain couples TRBV5-1 to TRBJ2-3; 13 nucleotides align to TRBD2. V was clipped by 0 bases and J by 5 bases; unmatched bases: 3. Germline V gene data show CDR1 as SGHRS and CDR2 as YFSETQ. The CDR3 consists of 16 residues. CDR3 coding DNA: TGCGCCAGCAGCTTGGGACTAGCGGGAGGTCAAGATACGCAGTATTTT. Residues: CASSLGLAGGQDTQYF.

The chain links TRBV9 to TRBJ1-5, with D tentatively TRBD1 (6 bases). Trimming shortened V by 3 bases and J by 7 bases, and 14 bases separated the two germline ends. This CDR3 is built from 14 residues. Germline V gene lookup returns CDR1 SGDLS and CDR2 YYNGEE. The CDR3 protein is CASSAEQGSQPQHF. CDR3 nucleotides: TGTGCCAGCAGCGCGGAACAGGGTTCCCAGCCCCAGCATTTT.

V and J are TRBV7-2 and TRBJ2-1; D is ambiguous. V lost 1 base and J 3 bases, leaving 4 bases between the germline ends. CDR3 length equals 13 residues. Germline V lookup: CDR1 SGHTA, CDR2 FQGNSA. CDR3 region: CASSLDHYNEQFF. The CDR3, as DNA: TGTGCCAGCAGCTTAGACCACTACAATGAGCAGTTCTTC.

The chain carries TRBV28 and TRBJ2-7, with 8 bases that match TRBD2. The V and J ends lost 4 bases and 6 bases, in that order; junction bases with no gene match: 14. This CDR3 has 16 residues. Germline CDR1 is MDHEN and CDR2 is SYDVKM. The CDR3 region is CASSSGVAGFTGEQYF. The CDR3 nucleotides are TGTGCCAGCAGTTCCGGTGTAGCGGGGTTCACTGGCGAGCAGTACTTC. Based on the CDR3 plus reference TRBV28 and TRBJ2-7, the full variable domain is DVKVTQSSRYLVKRTGEKVFLECVQDMDHENMFWYRQDPGLGLRLIYFSYDVKMKEKGDIPEGYSVSREKKERFSLILESASTNQTSMYLCASSSGVAGFTGEQYFGPGTRLTVT.

Ten or more counts support this clonotype. The V call is TRBV28, the J call TRBJ2-7; D call uncertain. The CDR3 runs to 14 residues. V lost 5 bases and J lost 3, with 14 bases in between. CDR1 is MDHEN, CDR2 SYDVKM, per germline. CDR3 bases: TGTGCCAGCAGTATCGAACGGCGGCACTACGAGCAGTACTTC. It codes for CASSIERRHYEQYF.

This clonotype was seen at least ten times. This chain connects TRBV28 to TRBJ2-7; D might be TRBD2 (5 bases). The CDR3 totals 16 residues. The ends were cut back, 3 bases at V and 3 bases at J, with 18 bases in the middle. Germline lookup yields CDR1 MDHEN and CDR2 SYDVKM. CDR3 sequence (DNA): TGTGCCAGCAGTTTTGGACCCGGGGTTGGGAACTACGAGCAGTACTTC. Protein: CASSFGPGVGNYEQYF.

This clonotype has ten or more counts. The V and J genes are TRBV12-3 or TRBV12-4 and TRBJ1-2; D ambiguous. V dropped 6 bases and J dropped 4 bases, with 18 bases sitting between them. The CDR3 runs 15 residues. The DNA of the CDR3 is TGTGCCAGCAGCTCCCGGGTAGGGTCTACCTATGGCTACACCTTC. Amino acids: CASSSRVGSTYGYTF.

The J gene is TRBJ1-2, the V gene TRBV20-1; the D is unclear. CDR1 is DFQATT and CDR2 is SNEGSKA in the germline V gene (reference sequence). The length of the CDR3 is 12 residues. V was cut by 3 bases and J by 1 base, with 6 bases left in between. The CDR3: CSASPSNYGYTF. The CDR3 coding sequence is TGCAGTGCTAGCCCCAGTAACTATGGCTACACCTTC.